The sequence of this TCR beta chain was determined in a study of blood T cells in healthy people across ages. The wider study: The capture of about one barcoded beta molecule per two T cells was achieved by template switching.

General study results and limits: PBMCs that were unsorted prevented a conclusive naive versus antigen-experienced comparison.

A second PCR, run for roughly 7 to 12 cycles, used a sample-barcoded 5' primer plus a J-beta primer mix. TCRdb passed the 5' RACE reads through MiXCR, listing each CDR3 protein once. The sample includes around 1,100,000 distinct CDR3 sequences, about two fifths of them seen just once. The CDR3 spans 17 residues. V was clipped by 4 bases and J by 1 base, with 19 bases between them. In germline, CDR1 is MDHEN, CDR2 SYDVKM. Donation came from healthy Caucasian individuals in Russia who were aged about 6 to 90. This clonotype was seen only a few times. What it recognizes is unknown. The sequencing sample was made of blood. The receptor was derived from a young man in good health. The V gene is TRBV28, the J gene TRBJ1-1, with D possibly TRBD1 on 5 matching bases. CDR3 amino acids: CASSSLVYVQENTEAFF. The CDR3 coding sequence is TGTGCCAGCAGTTCACTCGTTTACGTACAGGAGAACACTGAAGCTTTCTTT.